The 32 T cell receptor beta chains reported below all come from one sample, sequenced in a study of T cells after yellow fever vaccination. TCRdb fed the 5' RACE reads into MiXCR, producing one record per CDR3 protein. The data show about 630,000 distinct CDR3 sequences, approximately 13% seen once. Sequencing used PBMCs, obtained on the day of the yellow fever booster vaccination. These receptor sequences come from a man aged 30 to 39 who received the YFV17D yellow fever vaccine.

This clonotype has just a few counts. The chain combines TRBV20-1 with TRBJ2-1; TRBD2 agrees at 11 bases. The germline V gene encodes CDR1 DFQATT and CDR2 SNEGSKA (reference sequence). The V gene end was trimmed by 6 bases and the J gene end by 9 bases; junction bases not matched to a gene: 13. This CDR3 spans 15 amino acids. The CDR3 DNA sequence: TGCAGTGCGAAAACTAGCGGGAGTTTCCTGCGTGAGCAGTTCTTC. Its protein is CSAKTSGSFLREQFF.

This clonotype came up a few times. The V gene is TRBV7-9, the J gene TRBJ2-5; no definite D call. CDR1 SEHNR and CDR2 FQNEAQ come from the germline V gene (reference sequence). Trimming removed 1 base from V and 9 bases from J, with 12 bases in between. This CDR3 region has 13 residues. CDR3 loop: CASSLGNENSQYF. The CDR3 DNA is TGTGCCAGCAGCTTAGGGAACGAGAATTCCCAGTACTTC. Based on the CDR3 plus reference TRBV7-9 and TRBJ2-5, the full variable domain is DTGVSQNPRHKITKRGQNVTFRCDPISEHNRLYWYRQTLGQGPEFLTYFQNEAQLEKSRLLSDRFSAERPKGSFSTLEIQRTEQGDSAMYLCASSLGNENSQYFGPGTRLLVL.

The chain employs TRBV6-1 and TRBJ2-3, with TRBD2 matching over 7 bases. With V trimmed by 6 bases and J by 4 bases, 16 bases remained unmatched. The CDR3 consists of 17 residues. Germline V gives CDR1 MNHNS, CDR2 SASEGT. The CDR3 loop reads CASRLRRSGIRADTQYF. As DNA, the CDR3 is TGTGCCAGCAGACTCCGGAGGAGCGGGATCCGAGCAGATACGCAGTATTTT.

This clonotype was picked up a small number of times. The CDR3 DNA is TGTGCCAGCAGTTTCCTAAGCACCGGGGAGCTGTTTTTT. It translates to CASSFLSTGELFF. The rearrangement uses TRBV27 and TRBJ2-2; D remains ambiguous. Germline V CDR1 and CDR2: MNHEY, SMNVEV (reference sequence). This CDR3 is built from 13 residues. V lost 3 bases to trimming and J lost 4 bases, with 6 bases between them.

The chain couples TRBV9 to TRBJ2-3; D may be TRBD2 (5 bases). This CDR3 has 18 residues. CDR1 and CDR2 from the germline V gene are SGDLS and YYNGEE. V lost 3 bases to trimming and J lost 0 bases, with 20 bases between them. The CDR3: CASSAPSGPAASTDTQYF. DNA of the CDR3: TGTGCCAGCAGCGCTCCTTCGGGTCCAGCGGCAAGCACAGATACGCAGTATTTT.

This clonotype was observed a handful of times. The gene calls are TRBV20-1 and TRBJ2-5; perhaps TRBD2 as D (6 bases). V was cut by 3 bases and J by 2 bases, with 13 bases left in between. The CDR3 extends over 14 amino acids. Germline V gene data show CDR1 as DFQATT and CDR2 as SNEGSKA (reference sequence). The CDR3 DNA reads as TGCAGTGCTAGCGTCCCCGGGAGACAAGAGACCCAGTACTTC. Protein product: CSASVPGRQETQYF.

This clonotype was seen a few times. The rearrangement joins TRBV7-9 to TRBJ2-5, with D perhaps TRBD1 (6 bases). CDR1 and CDR2 from the germline V gene are SEHNR and FQNEAQ (reference sequence). Deletions cut 5 bases from V and 5 bases from J, with 12 bases between. This CDR3 is built from 13 residues. The CDR3 DNA sequence: TGTGCCAGCAGCCAGTCAGGGGTTGAGACCCAGTACTTC. Protein sequence: CASSQSGVETQYF.

DNA of the CDR3: TGCGCCAGCAGCCAAGATTGGAAGGAGCGATTTCAAGAGACCCAGTACTTC. Translated, it gives CASSQDWKERFQETQYF. The chain links TRBV4-3 to TRBJ2-5; D not certain. Germline lookup yields CDR1 LGHNA and CDR2 YSLEER. The CDR3 totals 17 residues. Trimming pared 0 bases from V and 2 bases from J, leaving 16 bases between.

V and J are TRBV19 and TRBJ1-5; D unresolved. In germline, CDR1 is LNHDA, CDR2 SQIVND (reference sequence). The CDR3 length is 14 residues. V gave up 4 bases and J gave up 5 bases, with 12 bases separating them. For the CDR3, the DNA is TGTGCCAGTAGTAGTGGTCAGGCACATCAGCCCCAGCATTTT. It encodes CASSSGQAHQPQHF.

This clonotype was detected only a few times. The chain links TRBV4-2 to TRBJ1-4, with 7 bases that match TRBD1. Germline V gives CDR1 LGHNA, CDR2 YNFKEQ. V gave up 0 bases and J gave up 4 bases; unmatched junction bases: 11. The CDR3 has 18 amino acids. Here the CDR3 reads CASSQDLGQAGVNEKLFF. DNA for the CDR3: TGTGCCAGCAGCCAAGATTTAGGACAGGCAGGGGTTAATGAAAAACTGTTTTTT.

The V gene is TRBV6-1, the J gene TRBJ2-1, with TRBD2 matching over 10 bases. From germline, CDR1 is MNHNS and CDR2 SASEGT. This CDR3 is built from 15 residues. The J segment lost 3 bases and the V segment lost 6 bases, leaving 5 bases of the junction unmatched. CDR3 loop: CASRPGTSVYNEQFF. The CDR3 DNA reads as TGTGCCAGCAGACCAGGGACTAGCGTCTACAATGAGCAGTTCTTC.

The V call is TRBV20-1, the J call TRBJ2-5; 15 nucleotides agree with TRBD2. The CDR3 is 20 residues long. Germline loops: CDR1 DFQATT, CDR2 SNEGSKA (reference sequence). Germline trimming cut 1 base from V and 3 bases from J; bases unmatched to any gene: 15. In nucleotides, the CDR3 is TGCAGTGCTAGAGGCATGTTCCGCGGGACTAGCGGGAGGATGGAAGAGACCCAGTACTTC. It translates to CSARGMFRGTSGRMEETQYF.

This clonotype was seen a few times. The chain combines TRBV27 with TRBJ2-4; D possibly corresponds to TRBD1 (5 bases). CDR3 length equals 14 residues. The germline V gene encodes CDR1 MNHEY and CDR2 SMNVEV (reference sequence). V lost 4 bases and J lost 5, with 12 bases in between. CDR3 in amino acids: CASSWEGAQNIQYF. The CDR3 DNA is TGTGCCAGCAGTTGGGAAGGGGCCCAAAACATTCAGTACTTC.

The chain recombines TRBV6-4 with TRBJ1-5, with D possibly being TRBD1 (5 bases). Germline CDR1 reads MRHNA; CDR2 reads SNTAGT. V shed 6 bases and J shed 5 bases, with 23 bases lying between them. The CDR3 consists of 17 residues. The CDR3, as DNA: TGTGCCAGCAGGATACCCCGACCGGGGCCGGGCCATCAGCCCCAGCATTTT. This translates into CASRIPRPGPGHQPQHF.

This clonotype has more than one count but fewer than ten. The rearrangement joins TRBV5-4 to TRBJ2-2, with 10 nucleotides matching TRBD2. The CDR3 extends over 18 amino acids. Germline V gives CDR1 SGHNT, CDR2 YYREEE (reference sequence). J lost 6 bases, V lost 0 bases, and 11 bases had no gene match. The CDR3 sequence is CASSLAAGGPEFPGELFF. The CDR3 bases are TGTGCCAGCAGCTTGGCAGCGGGAGGGCCCGAGTTCCCCGGGGAGCTGTTTTTT.

This clonotype was seen a handful of times. The chain has TRBV20-1 and TRBJ2-2; D unresolved. V shed 3 bases and J shed 5 bases, with 4 bases lying between them. Germline CDR1 is DFQATT and CDR2 is SNEGSKA (reference sequence). The length of the CDR3 is 11 residues. The chain's CDR3 is CSASFTGELFF. The CDR3 nucleotides are TGCAGTGCTAGTTTTACCGGGGAGCTGTTTTTT.

The chain recombines TRBV6-1 with TRBJ1-6, with 8 bases lining up with TRBD1. V was clipped by 7 bases and J by 7 bases; unmatched bases: 15. CDR1 and CDR2 (germline): MNHNS, SASEGT. This CDR3 has 17 amino acids. The CDR3 is CASIQKGQGVGNSPLHF. The CDR3 bases are TGTGCCAGCATCCAGAAAGGACAGGGCGTGGGGAATTCACCCCTCCACTTT.

The CDR3 DNA sequence: TGTGCCAGCTCACCCGCCGGGACTAGCTTTTTCTACGAGCAGTACTTC. Its translation is CASSPAGTSFFYEQYF. This chain joins TRBV18 and TRBJ2-7; 9 bases line up with TRBD2. The V and J ends lost 3 bases and 3 bases, in that order; junction bases with no gene match: 9. This CDR3 region has 16 residues. Germline V gene sequence: CDR1 KGHSH, CDR2 LQKENI.

The rearrangement links TRBV20-1 to TRBJ2-7, with 11 nucleotides matching TRBD1. J gave up 5 bases and V 1 base, and 4 bases lay outside the gene matches. The CDR3 has 14 amino acids. The germline V gene has CDR1 DFQATT and CDR2 SNEGSKA (reference sequence). This CDR3 reads CSARAGQGVHEQYF. The DNA of the CDR3 is TGCAGTGCTAGAGCGGGACAGGGGGTCCACGAGCAGTACTTC.

The genes are TRBV5-1 and TRBJ2-7, with D hard to call. This CDR3 has 17 residues. V was clipped by 2 bases and J by 3 bases, with 21 bases between them. Germline V CDR1 and CDR2: SGHRS, YFSETQ. CDR3 bases: TGCGCCAGCAGCTTCAATGTTCGGCAGCCCTATTTCTACGAGCAGTACTTC. Translating gives CASSFNVRQPYFYEQYF.

The genes are TRBV7-2 and TRBJ2-2, with TRBD1 matching over 7 bases. Germline trimming cut 5 bases from V and 6 bases from J; bases unmatched to any gene: 9. The CDR3 sequence is 15 residues long. Germline values: CDR1 SGHTA, CDR2 FQGNSA. The CDR3 region is CASSGDRVRSGELFF. CDR3 DNA sequence: TGTGCCAGCAGCGGAGACAGGGTTCGGTCCGGGGAGCTGTTTTTT. Based on the CDR3 plus reference TRBV7-2 and TRBJ2-2, the full variable domain is GAGVSQSPSNKVTEKGKDVELRCDPISGHTALYWYRQSLGQGLEFLIYFQGNSAPDKSGLPSDRFSAERTGGSVSTLTIQRTQQEDSAVYLCASSGDRVRSGELFFGEGSRLTVL.

This clonotype was counted a few times. CDR3: CASSLEGGIEKLFF. CDR3 nucleotide sequence: TGTGCCAGCAGCTTAGAAGGGGGAATTGAAAAACTGTTTTTT. This chain uses TRBV7-9 with TRBJ1-4, with a tentative D call TRBD1 (6 bases). Germline-derived CDR1 and CDR2 are SEHNR and FQNEAQ (reference sequence). V dropped 1 base and J dropped 7 bases, with 10 bases sitting between them. The CDR3 consists of 14 residues. Supplemented by reference TRBV7-9 and TRBJ1-4, the full variable domain reads DTGVSQNPRHKITKRGQNVTFRCDPISEHNRLYWYRQTLGQGPEFLTYFQNEAQLEKSRLLSDRFSAERPKGSFSTLEIQRTEQGDSAMYLCASSLEGGIEKLFFGSGTQLSVL.

The CDR3 loop reads CATSLAGGYNEQFF. CDR3 sequence (DNA): TGTGCCACGTCACTAGCGGGAGGCTACAATGAGCAGTTCTTC. The chain combines TRBV12-3 or TRBV12-4 with TRBJ2-1; 12 nucleotides line up with TRBD2. The CDR3 consists of 14 residues. J lost 3 bases, V lost 10 bases, and 4 bases had no gene match.

This rearrangement joins TRBV20-1 to TRBJ2-1; D ambiguous. This CDR3 is 14 amino acids long. Per the germline V gene, CDR1 is DFQATT and CDR2 is SNEGSKA (reference sequence). The germline V and J ends were trimmed by 6 bases and 8 bases, with 20 bases remaining between them. The CDR3 here is CSAPKVHGGDEQFF. CDR3 bases: TGCAGTGCCCCGAAGGTGCACGGTGGCGATGAGCAGTTCTTC.

This clonotype has a handful of counts. V gene TRBV20-1 combines with J gene TRBJ2-7; no clear D. The V gene lost 5 bases and the J gene lost 1 base, with 12 bases spanning the gap. The CDR3 contains 13 residues. Germline V gene sequence: CDR1 DFQATT, CDR2 SNEGSKA (reference sequence). CDR3 in DNA: TGCAGTGCTGACGGTGGGCAGTCCTACGAGCAGTACTTC. It specifies CSADGGQSYEQYF.

This clonotype was recorded a few times. The chain uses TRBV7-6 and TRBJ1-1, with 9 bases fitting TRBD1. Germline CDR1 reads SGHVS; CDR2 reads FNYEAQ. This CDR3 spans 13 amino acids. Unmatched junction bases numbered 10, after V lost 5 bases and J lost 12 bases. CDR3 in amino acids: CASSQTGTGRTFF. The CDR3 DNA reads TGTGCCAGCAGCCAGACCGGGACAGGGAGGACTTTCTTT.

The chain has TRBV7-2 and TRBJ2-7, with D unclear. V was cut by 2 bases and J by 6 bases, with 17 bases left in between. There are 15 residues in the CDR3. Germline V gives CDR1 SGHTA, CDR2 FQGNSA. CDR3 DNA sequence: TGTGCCAGCAGCTTATCTTTCACAGCCCCGGGCGAGCAGTACTTC. As protein: CASSLSFTAPGEQYF. The full variable domain, rest sourced from reference TRBV7-2 and TRBJ2-7, is GAGVSQSPSNKVTEKGKDVELRCDPISGHTALYWYRQSLGQGLEFLIYFQGNSAPDKSGLPSDRFSAERTGGSVSTLTIQRTQQEDSAVYLCASSLSFTAPGEQYFGPGTRLTVT.

This clonotype turned up a few times. J is TRBJ1-4 and V is TRBV7-2, with TRBD1 matching 10 bases. Germline CDR1 and CDR2: SGHTA and FQGNSA. V lost 5 bases, J lost 10 bases, and 7 bases stayed unmatched. The CDR3 length is 14 residues. In DNA form, the CDR3 reads TGTGCCAGCAGCCCCGGGACAGGGGCTGGAAAACTGTTTTTT. Translated, it gives CASSPGTGAGKLFF. The complete variable domain, with remaining parts taken from reference TRBV7-2 and TRBJ1-4, reads GAGVSQSPSNKVTEKGKDVELRCDPISGHTALYWYRQSLGQGLEFLIYFQGNSAPDKSGLPSDRFSAERTGGSVSTLTIQRTQQEDSAVYLCASSPGTGAGKLFFGSGTQLSVL.

This chain uses TRBV29-1 with TRBJ1-1, with TRBD1 matching 7 bases. V shed 7 bases and J 1 base; nucleotides not matched to a gene: 3. Germline lookup yields CDR1 SQVTM and CDR2 ANQGSEA. The CDR3 spans 12 residues. CDR3 region: CSGQGANTEAFF. In DNA form, the CDR3 reads TGCAGCGGACAGGGTGCGAACACTGAAGCTTTCTTT.

This clonotype was counted many times. V usage is TRBV10-3 and J usage is TRBJ2-2; D possibly corresponds to TRBD1 (6 bases). CDR3 length equals 15 residues. V was cut by 3 bases and J by 4 bases, with 12 bases left in between. In germline, CDR1 is ENHRY, CDR2 SYGVKD. CDR3 in amino acids: CAISDRGEGTGELFF. The CDR3 bases are TGTGCCATCAGTGACAGGGGAGAGGGCACCGGGGAGCTGTTTTTT.

This clonotype has only a few counts. The chain recombines TRBV29-1 with TRBJ2-3, with a tentative D call TRBD2 (5 bases). Germline-derived CDR1 and CDR2 are SQVTM and ANQGSEA. V lost 8 bases to trimming and J lost 0 bases, with 15 bases between them. The length of the CDR3 is 14 residues. In DNA form, the CDR3 reads TGCAGCATAGACCGGGGATTAAGCACAGATACGCAGTATTTT. It specifies CSIDRGLSTDTQYF.

This clonotype has a handful of counts. This chain links TRBV9 with TRBJ1-4; the match to TRBD1 covers 11 bases. CDR1 and CDR2 (germline): SGDLS, YYNGEE. The CDR3 runs to 15 residues. The V segment lost 2 bases and the J segment 8 bases; nucleotides outside the gene matches: 5. The CDR3 sequence: CASSVGQGAREKLFF. Here the CDR3 DNA reads TGTGCCAGCAGCGTCGGACAGGGGGCACGAGAAAAACTGTTTTTT.